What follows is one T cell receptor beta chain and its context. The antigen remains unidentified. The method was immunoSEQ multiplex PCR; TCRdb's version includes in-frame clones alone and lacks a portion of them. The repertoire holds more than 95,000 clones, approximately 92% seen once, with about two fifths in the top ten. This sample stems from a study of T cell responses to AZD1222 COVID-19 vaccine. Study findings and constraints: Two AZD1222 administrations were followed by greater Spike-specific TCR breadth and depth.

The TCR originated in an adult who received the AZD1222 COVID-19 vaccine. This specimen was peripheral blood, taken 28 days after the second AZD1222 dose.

CDR3 amino acids: CASSEARTLLHF. For the CDR3, the DNA is TGTGCCAGCAGTGAAGCACGGACCCTACTCCACTTT. The gene calls are TRBV2 and TRBJ1-6; D is unresolved. CDR3 size: 12 residues. Trimming removed 0 bases at V and 16 bases at J, with 10 bases between. Germline V gene lookup returns CDR1 SNHLY and CDR2 FYNNEI. Variable domain in full (rest from reference TRBV2 and TRBJ1-6): EPEVTQTPSHQVTQMGQEVILRCVPISNHLYFYWYRQILGQKVEFLVSFYNNEISEKSEIFDDQFSVERPDGSNFTLKIRSTKLEDSAMYFCASSEARTLLHFGNGTRLTVT.